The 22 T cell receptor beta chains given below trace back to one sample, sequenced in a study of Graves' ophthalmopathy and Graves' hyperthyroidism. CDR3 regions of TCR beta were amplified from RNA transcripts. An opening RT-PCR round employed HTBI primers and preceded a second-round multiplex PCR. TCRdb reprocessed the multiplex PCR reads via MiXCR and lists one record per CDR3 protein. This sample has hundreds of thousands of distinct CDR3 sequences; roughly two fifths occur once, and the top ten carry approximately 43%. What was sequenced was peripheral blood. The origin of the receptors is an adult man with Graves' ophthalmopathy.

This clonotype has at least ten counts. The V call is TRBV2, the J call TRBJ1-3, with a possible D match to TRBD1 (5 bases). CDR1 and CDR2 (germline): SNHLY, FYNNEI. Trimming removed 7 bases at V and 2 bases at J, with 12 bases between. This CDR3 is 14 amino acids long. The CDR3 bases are TGTGCCAGCACCGGGACTTCGACTGGAAACACCATATATTTT. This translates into CASTGTSTGNTIYF.

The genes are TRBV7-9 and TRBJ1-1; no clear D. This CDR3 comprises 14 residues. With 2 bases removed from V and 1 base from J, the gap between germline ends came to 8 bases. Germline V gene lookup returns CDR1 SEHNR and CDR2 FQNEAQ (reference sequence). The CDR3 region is CASSLMAKNTEAFF. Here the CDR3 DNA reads TGTGCCAGCAGCTTAATGGCCAAGAACACTGAAGCTTTCTTT. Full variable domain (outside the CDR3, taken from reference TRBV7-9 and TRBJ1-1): DTGVSQNPRHKITKRGQNVTFRCDPISEHNRLYWYRQTLGQGPEFLTYFQNEAQLEKSRLLSDRFSAERPKGSFSTLEIQRTEQGDSAMYLCASSLMAKNTEAFFGQGTRLTVV.

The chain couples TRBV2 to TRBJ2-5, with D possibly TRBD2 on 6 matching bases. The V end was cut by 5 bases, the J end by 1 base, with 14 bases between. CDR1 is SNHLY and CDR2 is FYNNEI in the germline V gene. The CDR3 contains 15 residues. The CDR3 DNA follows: TGTGCCAGCAGTTACGGCGGGAAAGGCCAAGAGACCCAGTACTTC. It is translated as CASSYGGKGQETQYF.

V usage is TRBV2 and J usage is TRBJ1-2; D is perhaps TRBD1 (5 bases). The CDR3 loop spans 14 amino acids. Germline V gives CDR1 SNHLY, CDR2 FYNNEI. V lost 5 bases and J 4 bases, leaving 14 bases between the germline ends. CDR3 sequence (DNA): TGTGCCAGCAGTTACGGTCAGGGAGGCTATGGCTACACCTTC. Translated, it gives CASSYGQGGYGYTF.

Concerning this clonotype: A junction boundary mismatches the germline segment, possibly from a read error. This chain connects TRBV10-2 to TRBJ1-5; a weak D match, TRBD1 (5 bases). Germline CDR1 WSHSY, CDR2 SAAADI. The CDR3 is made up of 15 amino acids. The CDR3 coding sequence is TGTGCCAGCACTATGGAGGGGTTTAGCAATCAGCCCCAGCATTTT. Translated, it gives CASTMEGFSNQPQHF.

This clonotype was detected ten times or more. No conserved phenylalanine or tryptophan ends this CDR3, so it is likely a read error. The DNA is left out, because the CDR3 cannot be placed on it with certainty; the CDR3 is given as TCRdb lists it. CDR3 region: CSVRTGGCL. The J gene is TRBJ2-7, the V gene TRBV29-1; the listed D gene, TRBD1, was not tested against the DNA. The CDR3 is 9 amino acids long, termini counted. Germline loops: CDR1 SQVTM, CDR2 ANQGSEA.

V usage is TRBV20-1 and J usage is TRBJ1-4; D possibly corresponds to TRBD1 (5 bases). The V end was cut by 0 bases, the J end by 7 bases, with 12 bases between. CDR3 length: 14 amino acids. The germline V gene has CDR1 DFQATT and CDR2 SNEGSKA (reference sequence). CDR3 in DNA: TGCAGTGCTAGAGACAGGGTTTACGGTGAAAAACTGTTTTTT. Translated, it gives CSARDRVYGEKLFF.

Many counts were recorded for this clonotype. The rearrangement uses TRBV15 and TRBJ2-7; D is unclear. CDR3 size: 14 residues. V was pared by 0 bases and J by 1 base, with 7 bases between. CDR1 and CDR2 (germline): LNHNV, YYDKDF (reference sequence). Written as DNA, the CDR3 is TGTGCCACCAGCAGAGATCCCCAATCCTACGAGCAGTACTTC. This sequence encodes CATSRDPQSYEQYF.

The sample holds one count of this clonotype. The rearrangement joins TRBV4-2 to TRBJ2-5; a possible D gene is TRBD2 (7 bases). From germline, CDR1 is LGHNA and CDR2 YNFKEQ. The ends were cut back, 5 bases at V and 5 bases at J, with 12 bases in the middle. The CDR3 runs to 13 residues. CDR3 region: CASSDPGGETQYF. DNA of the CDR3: TGTGCCAGCAGCGACCCGGGGGGCGAGACCCAGTACTTC.

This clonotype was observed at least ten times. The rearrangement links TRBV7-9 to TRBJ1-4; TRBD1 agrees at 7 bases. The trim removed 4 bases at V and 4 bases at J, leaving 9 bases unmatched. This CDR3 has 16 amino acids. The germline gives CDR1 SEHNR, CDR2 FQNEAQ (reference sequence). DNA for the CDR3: TGTGCCAGCAGCTCACAGGGGTTGAGCGTTAATGAAAAACTGTTTTTT. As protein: CASSSQGLSVNEKLFF.

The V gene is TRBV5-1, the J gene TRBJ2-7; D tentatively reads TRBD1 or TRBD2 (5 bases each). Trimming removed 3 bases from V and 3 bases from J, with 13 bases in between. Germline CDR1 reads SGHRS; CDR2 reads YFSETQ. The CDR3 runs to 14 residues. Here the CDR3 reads CASSSPGRDYEQYF. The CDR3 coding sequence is TGCGCCAGCAGCTCCCCGGGACGGGACTACGAGCAGTACTTC.

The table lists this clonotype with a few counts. CDR3 DNA sequence: TGTGCCAGCAGCCCTTTGGTAATCCTCGGTGAGACCCAGTACTTC. Amino acid sequence: CASSPLVILGETQYF. The chain couples TRBV11-1 to TRBJ2-5; D is unclear. The germline V gene encodes CDR1 SGHAT and CDR2 FQDESV (reference sequence). Deletions cut 5 bases from V and 5 bases from J, with 18 bases between. This CDR3 contains 15 residues. The entire variable domain, with the rest obtained from reference TRBV11-1 and TRBJ2-5, is as follows: EAEVAQSPRYKITEKSQAVAFWCDPISGHATLYWYRQILGQGPELLVQFQDESVVDDSQLPKDRFSAERLKGVDSTLKIQPAELGDSAMYLCASSPLVILGETQYFGPGTRLLVL.

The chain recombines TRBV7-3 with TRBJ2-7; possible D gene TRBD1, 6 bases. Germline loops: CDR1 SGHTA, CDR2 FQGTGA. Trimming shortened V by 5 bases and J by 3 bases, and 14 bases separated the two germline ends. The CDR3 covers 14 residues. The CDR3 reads CASSPAGTYYEQYF. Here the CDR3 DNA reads TGTGCCAGCAGCCCGGCCGGGACATACTACGAGCAGTACTTC.

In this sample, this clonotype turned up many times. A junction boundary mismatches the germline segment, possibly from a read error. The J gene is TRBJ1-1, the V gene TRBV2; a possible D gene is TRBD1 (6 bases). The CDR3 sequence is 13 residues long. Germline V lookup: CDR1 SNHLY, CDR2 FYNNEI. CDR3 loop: CASMRTENTEAFF. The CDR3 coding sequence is TGCGCCAGCATGAGGACAGAGAACACTGAAGCTTTCTTT.

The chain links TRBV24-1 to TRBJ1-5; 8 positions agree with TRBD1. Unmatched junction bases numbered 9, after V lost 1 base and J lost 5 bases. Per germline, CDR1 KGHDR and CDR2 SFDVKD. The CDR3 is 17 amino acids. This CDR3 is CATSDFRTGTGDQPQHF. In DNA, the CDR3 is TGTGCCACCAGTGATTTTAGGACAGGGACCGGGGATCAGCCCCAGCATTTT.

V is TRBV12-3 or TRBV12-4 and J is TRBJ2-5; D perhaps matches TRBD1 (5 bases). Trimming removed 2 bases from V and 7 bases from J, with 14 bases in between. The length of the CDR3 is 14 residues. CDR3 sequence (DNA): TGTGCCAGCAGTTTATTGTTGCAGGGCGGGACCCAGTACTTC. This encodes CASSLLLQGGTQYF.

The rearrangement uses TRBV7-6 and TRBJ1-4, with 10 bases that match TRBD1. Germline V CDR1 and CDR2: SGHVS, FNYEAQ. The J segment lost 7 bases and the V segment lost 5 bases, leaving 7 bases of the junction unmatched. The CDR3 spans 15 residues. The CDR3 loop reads CASSPPGQGTEKLFF. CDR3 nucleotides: TGTGCCAGCAGCCCTCCGGGACAGGGGACTGAAAAACTGTTTTTT.

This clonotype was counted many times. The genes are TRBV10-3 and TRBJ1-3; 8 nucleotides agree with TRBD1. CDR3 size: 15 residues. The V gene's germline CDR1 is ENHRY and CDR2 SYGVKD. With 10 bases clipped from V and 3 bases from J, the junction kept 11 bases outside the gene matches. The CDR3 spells CATGQGGSRGNTIYF. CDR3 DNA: TGTGCCACCGGACAGGGCGGCTCTCGTGGAAACACCATATATTTT.

The CDR3: CSAQPLSGSRETQYF. The CDR3 bases are TGCAGTGCACAACCCCTTAGCGGGAGTCGAGAGACCCAGTACTTC. The chain uses TRBV20-1 and TRBJ2-5; 9 bases are a match to TRBD2. With 6 bases clipped from V and 4 bases from J, the junction kept 12 bases outside the gene matches. This CDR3 is 15 amino acids long. The germline V gene has CDR1 DFQATT and CDR2 SNEGSKA (reference sequence).

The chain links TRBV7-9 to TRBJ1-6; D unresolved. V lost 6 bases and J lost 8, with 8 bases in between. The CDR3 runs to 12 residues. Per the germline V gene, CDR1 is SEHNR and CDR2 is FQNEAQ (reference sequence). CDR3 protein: CASRANDSPLHF. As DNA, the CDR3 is TGTGCCAGCAGAGCCAACGATTCACCCCTCCACTTT.

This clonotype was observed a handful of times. This chain's CDR3 is CSARRGQGKFYEQYF. In nucleotides, the CDR3 is TGCAGTGCTAGACGCGGACAGGGAAAATTTTACGAGCAGTACTTC. The chain links TRBV20-1 to TRBJ2-7; 8 bases match TRBD1. The CDR3 consists of 15 residues. Germline V gene sequence: CDR1 DFQATT, CDR2 SNEGSKA (reference sequence). Trimming took 2 bases from V and 4 from J; bases not matched to a gene: 10.

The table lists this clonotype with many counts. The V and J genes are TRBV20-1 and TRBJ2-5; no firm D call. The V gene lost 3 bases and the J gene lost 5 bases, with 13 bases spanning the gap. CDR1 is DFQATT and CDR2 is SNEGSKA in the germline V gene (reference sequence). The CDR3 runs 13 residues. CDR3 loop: CSASPPVVETQYF. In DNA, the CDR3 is TGCAGTGCTAGTCCGCCAGTTGTGGAGACCCAGTACTTC.